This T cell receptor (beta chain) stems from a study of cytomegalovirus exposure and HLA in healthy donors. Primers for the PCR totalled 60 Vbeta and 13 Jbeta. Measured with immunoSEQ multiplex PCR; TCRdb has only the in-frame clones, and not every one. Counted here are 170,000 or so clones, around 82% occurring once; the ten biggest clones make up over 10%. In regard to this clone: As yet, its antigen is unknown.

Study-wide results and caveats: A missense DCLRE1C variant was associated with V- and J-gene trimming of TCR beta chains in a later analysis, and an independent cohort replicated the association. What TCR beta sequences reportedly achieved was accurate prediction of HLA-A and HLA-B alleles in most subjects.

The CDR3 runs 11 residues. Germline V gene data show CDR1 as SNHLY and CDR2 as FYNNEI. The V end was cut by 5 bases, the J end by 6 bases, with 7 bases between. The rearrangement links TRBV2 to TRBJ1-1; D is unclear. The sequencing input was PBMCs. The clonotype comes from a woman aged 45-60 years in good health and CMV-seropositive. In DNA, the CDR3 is TGTGCCAGCAGTAGACAATCTGAAGCTTTCTTT. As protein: CASSRQSEAFF.